A selection of T cell receptor beta chains follows, all from one sample in a study of T cell repertoires and Cas9 in healthy adults. Measured with immunoSEQ multiplex PCR; TCRdb has only the in-frame clones, and not every one. In the table there are 20,000 to 25,000 clones, 80% to 95% of which are singletons. The sequenced sample was CD4+ effector T cells (CD127+, CD25-, CD137-, CD154-) from PBMCs; culture status not recorded. The source of these receptors is a human donor in good health. CDR3s include the opening cysteine and the closing phenylalanine or tryptophan. A D gene is named only where the DNA matches it firmly. Size is stated for part of the rows, as once, few or many counts, or as a class when the clone is expanded.

cdr3_aa	cdr3_nt	d_call	clone_size	v_call	j_call
CASSNRTSGTSDEQFF	TGTGCCAGCAGCAACAGGACTAGCGGGACGAGTGATGAGCAGTTCTTC	-	-	TRBV21-1	TRBJ2-1
CASVFGRGSQETQYF	TGTGCCAGCGTTTTTGGCAGGGGTTCGCAAGAGACCCAGTACTTC	-	-	TRBV7-2	TRBJ2-5
CASSSRTGGNTEAFF	TGTGCCAGCAGCAGCAGGACAGGGGGAAACACTGAAGCTTTCTTT	TRBD1	-	TRBV7-9	TRBJ1-1
CASSQGGHEQYF	TGTGCCAGCAGTCAAGGGGGGCACGAGCAGTACTTC	-	-	TRBV11-3	TRBJ2-7
CASSQDRALAGSGNTIYF	TGCGCCAGCAGCCAAGATCGAGCTTTGGCAGGCTCTGGAAACACCATATATTTT	-	-	TRBV4-1	TRBJ1-3
CASSLFSGAGDTGELFF	TGCGCCAGCAGCTTGTTTTCGGGGGCAGGGGACACCGGGGAGCTGTTTTTT	-	-	TRBV5-1	TRBJ2-2
CASSPRDVAGEQFF	TGTGCCAGCTCACCCCGGGACGTGGCGGGCGAGCAGTTCTTC	-	-	TRBV18	TRBJ2-1
CASSLSGANVLTF	TGTGCCAGCAGTTTGTCCGGGGCCAACGTCCTGACTTTC	-	-	TRBV28	TRBJ2-6
CASSVDSGAPGGTIYF	TGTGCCAGCAGCGTAGACTCTGGGGCACCTGGAGGCACCATATATTTT	-	-	TRBV9	TRBJ1-3
CASSTTGRADTQYF	TGTGCCAGCAGTACGACAGGGAGAGCAGATACGCAGTATTTT	TRBD1	-	TRBV2	TRBJ2-3
CASSKDVNTEAFF	TGTGCCAGCAGTAAGGATGTGAACACTGAAGCTTTCTTT	-	-	TRBV2	TRBJ1-1
CASSSPTGVGGTQYF	TGTGCCAGCAGTTCACCAACAGGGGTGGGGGGGACCCAGTACTTC	-	-	TRBV6-5	TRBJ2-5
CASSLGQGLNYGYTF	TGTGCCAGCAGCCTCGGACAGGGACTCAACTATGGCTACACCTTC	TRBD1	-	TRBV11-1	TRBJ1-2
CASSEVGRGNYGYTF	TGTGCCAGCAGTGAAGTGGGCAGGGGCAACTATGGCTACACCTTC	-	-	TRBV6-1	TRBJ1-2
CASSRVENSPLHF	TGTGCCAGCAGCAGGGTAGAAAATTCACCCCTCCACTTT	-	-	TRBV11-1	TRBJ1-6
CASSRQGNQPQHF	TGTGCCAGCAGCCGGCAGGGGAATCAGCCCCAGCATTTT	-	-	TRBV7-2	TRBJ1-5
CASSYDRFSDTQYF	TGTGCCAGCAGCTATGACAGGTTTTCAGATACGCAGTATTTT	-	-	TRBV7-2	TRBJ2-3
CASSLGLAGFRGTQYF	TGTGCCAGCAGCTTGGGTCTAGCGGGATTCCGGGGGACCCAGTACTTC	TRBD2	-	TRBV5-6	TRBJ2-5
CASSSGTYNEQFF	TGTGCCAGCTCTTCGGGGACCTACAATGAGCAGTTCTTC	-	once	TRBV18	TRBJ2-1
CASSEFGRRTEAFF	TGTGCCAGCAGTGAATTCGGGAGAAGGACTGAAGCTTTCTTT	-	-	TRBV6-1	TRBJ1-1
CASSPGGSGSYGYTF	TGTGCCAGCAGCCCAGGGGGTTCGGGATCCTATGGCTACACCTTC	TRBD1	-	TRBV5-4	TRBJ1-2
CATSREWDPLGITEAFF	TGTGCCACCAGCAGAGAGTGGGACCCGCTGGGGATCACTGAAGCTTTCTTT	-	once	TRBV15	TRBJ1-1
CASSLISGSLTDTQYF	TGCGCCAGCAGCTTGATCTCAGGGAGTTTAACAGATACGCAGTATTTT	-	-	TRBV5-1	TRBJ2-3
CASSLVGDAGELFF	TGTGCCAGCAGCTTAGTTGGGGATGCCGGGGAGCTGTTTTTT	-	-	TRBV7-9	TRBJ2-2
CASSFADNTEAFF	TGTGCCAGCAGCTTTGCGGATAACACTGAAGCTTTCTTT	-	-	TRBV7-4	TRBJ1-1
CASSKGLAGDNEQFF	TGCGCCAGCAGCAAAGGACTAGCGGGGGACAATGAGCAGTTCTTC	TRBD2	-	TRBV5-1	TRBJ2-1
CASSFDYRGGTDTQYF	TGTGCCAGCAGCTTTGATTACAGGGGAGGCACAGATACGCAGTATTTT	TRBD1	-	TRBV7-9	TRBJ2-3
CASSQEAVGRSSYNSPLHF	TGCGCCAGCAGCCAAGAGGCCGTCGGGAGGAGCTCCTATAATTCACCCCTCCACTTT	-	-	TRBV4-1	TRBJ1-6